This T cell receptor (beta chain) originates from a study of PD-1 blockade in classical Hodgkin lymphoma. Sequencing was performed with immunoSEQ multiplex PCR; in TCRdb, only in-frame clones are kept and a portion is missing. The sample lists about 22,000 clones; around two thirds were seen once. Patients all relapsed after autologous stem cell transplantation, and there was variation in brentuximab vedotin exposure. Best response was recorded as complete response, partial response or progressive disease. This CDR3 is built from 14 residues. Trimming took off 3 bases at V and 2 bases at J, with 10 bases between the two ends. Germline-derived CDR1 and CDR2 are SEHNR and FQNEAQ (reference sequence).

The genes are TRBV7-9 and TRBJ1-1; D may be TRBD1 (6 bases). The TCR was taken from a human donor with classical Hodgkin lymphoma. Sample: peripheral blood mononuclear cells (PBMCs), taken at baseline. The CDR3, as DNA: TGTGCCAGCAGCTTGAGACAGGATAACACTGAAGCTTTCTTT. As protein: CASSLRQDNTEAFF.